The sequence of this T cell receptor (beta chain) was determined in a study of glioma-infiltrating T cells after dendritic cell vaccination. The data were produced by immunoSEQ multiplex PCR, yet TCRdb's version contains in-frame clones alone and is incomplete. The table includes about 38,000 clones, approximately 84% detected once. Unmatched junction bases numbered 5, after V lost 5 bases and J lost 1 base. The germline CDR1 and CDR2 sequences are SGHTA and FQGTGA. The CDR3 is 16 amino acids. The clonotype comes from a human donor with glioblastoma. V gene TRBV7-3 combines with J gene TRBJ2-1, with 10 bases identical to TRBD2. This material consisted of blood, taken before dendritic cell vaccination. CDR3 DNA sequence: TGTGCCAGCAGCCCCTCTAGCGGGGGTTCCTACAATGAGCAGTTCTTC. It yields the protein CASSPSSGGSYNEQFF. Drawing the rest from reference TRBV7-3 and TRBJ2-1, the complete variable domain is GAGVSQTPSNKVTEKGKYVELRCDPISGHTALYWYRQSLGQGPEFLIYFQGTGAADDSGLPNDRFFAVRPEGSVSTLKIQRTERGDSAVYLCASSPSSGGSYNEQFFGPGTRLTVL.